Shown below are 6 T cell receptor beta chains from a single sample sequenced in a study of blood T cell repertoires in COVID-19. Assay: immunoSEQ multiplex PCR; the TCRdb copy retains only in-frame clones and omits some. The sample shows 120,000 or so clones, approximately 90% of them seen only once. The sequenced sample was peripheral blood. These receptor sequences come from a man aged 45 to 65 with acute or convalescent COVID-19.

The chain is built from TRBV5-4 and TRBJ1-4, with D possibly TRBD1 on 5 matching bases. This CDR3 is built from 15 residues. Germline values: CDR1 SGHNT, CDR2 YYREEE (reference sequence). V was clipped by 3 bases and J by 8 bases, with 17 bases between them. The CDR3 region has the DNA TGTGCCAGCAGCTACCGTGGAAGGGGAGGCGAAAAACTGTTTTTT. Protein: CASSYRGRGGEKLFF.

The chain carries TRBV6-5 and TRBJ1-1; no reliable D call. V lost 11 bases to trimming and J lost 5 bases, with 12 bases between them. The V gene's germline CDR1 is MNHEY and CDR2 SVGAGI. CDR3 size: 11 residues. This chain's CDR3 is CAAGKGTEAFF. As DNA, the CDR3 is TGTGCCGCGGGAAAAGGAACTGAAGCTTTCTTT.

J is TRBJ2-1 and V is TRBV6-2 or TRBV6-3; TRBD2 agrees at 7 bases. This CDR3 region has 17 residues. Germline V lookup: CDR1 MNHEY, CDR2 SVGEGT. V shed 2 bases, J shed 1 base, and the junction held 8 bases outside the gene matches. The CDR3 protein is CASSYRSGGPSYNEQFF. In DNA, the CDR3 is TGTGCCAGCAGTTACCGGTCGGGAGGCCCGTCCTACAATGAGCAGTTCTTC.

The chain has TRBV5-1 and TRBJ1-3; no clear D. Germline values: CDR1 SGHRS, CDR2 YFSETQ. The CDR3 sequence is 12 residues long. V lost 0 bases, J lost 8 bases, and 6 bases lay in between. CDR3 in DNA: TGCGCCAGCAGCTTGGATCAGGACACCATATATTTT. Protein product: CASSLDQDTIYF.

The chain has TRBV5-1 and TRBJ1-1; a possible D gene is TRBD1 (5 bases). Germline CDR1 and CDR2: SGHRS and YFSETQ. The germline V and J ends were trimmed by 4 bases and 5 bases, with 9 bases remaining between them. The CDR3 totals 12 residues. CDR3 sequence reads: CASSLSGTEAFF. The CDR3, as DNA: TGCGCCAGCAGCCTTTCAGGGACTGAAGCTTTCTTT.

This clone was detected a few times. The chain has TRBV5-3 and TRBJ2-1; D perhaps matches TRBD2 (5 bases). TRBV5-3 is an ORF for which the function is uncertain. V lost 3 bases to trimming and J lost 10 bases, with 11 bases between them. CDR3 size: 12 residues. The CDR3 DNA follows: TGTGCCAGAAGCTACGGACTGCACGAGCAGTTCTTC. Translated, it gives CARSYGLHEQFF.